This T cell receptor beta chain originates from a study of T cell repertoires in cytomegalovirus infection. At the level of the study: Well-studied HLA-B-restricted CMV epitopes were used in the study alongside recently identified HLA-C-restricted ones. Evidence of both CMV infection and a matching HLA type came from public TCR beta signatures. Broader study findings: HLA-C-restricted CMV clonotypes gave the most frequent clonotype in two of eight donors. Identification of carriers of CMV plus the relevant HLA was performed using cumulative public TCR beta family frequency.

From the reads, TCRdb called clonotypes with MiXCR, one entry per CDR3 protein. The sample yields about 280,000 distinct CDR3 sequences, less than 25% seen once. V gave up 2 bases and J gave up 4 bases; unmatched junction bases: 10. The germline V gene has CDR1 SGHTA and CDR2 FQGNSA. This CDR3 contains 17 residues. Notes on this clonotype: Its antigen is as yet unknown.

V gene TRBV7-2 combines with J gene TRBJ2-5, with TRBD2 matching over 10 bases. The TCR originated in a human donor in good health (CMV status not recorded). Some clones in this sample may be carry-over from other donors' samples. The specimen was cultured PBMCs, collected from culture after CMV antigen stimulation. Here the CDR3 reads CASSLLGLLAGRETQYF. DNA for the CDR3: TGTGCCAGCAGCTTACTCGGGTTACTAGCGGGAAGAGAGACCCAGTACTTC.